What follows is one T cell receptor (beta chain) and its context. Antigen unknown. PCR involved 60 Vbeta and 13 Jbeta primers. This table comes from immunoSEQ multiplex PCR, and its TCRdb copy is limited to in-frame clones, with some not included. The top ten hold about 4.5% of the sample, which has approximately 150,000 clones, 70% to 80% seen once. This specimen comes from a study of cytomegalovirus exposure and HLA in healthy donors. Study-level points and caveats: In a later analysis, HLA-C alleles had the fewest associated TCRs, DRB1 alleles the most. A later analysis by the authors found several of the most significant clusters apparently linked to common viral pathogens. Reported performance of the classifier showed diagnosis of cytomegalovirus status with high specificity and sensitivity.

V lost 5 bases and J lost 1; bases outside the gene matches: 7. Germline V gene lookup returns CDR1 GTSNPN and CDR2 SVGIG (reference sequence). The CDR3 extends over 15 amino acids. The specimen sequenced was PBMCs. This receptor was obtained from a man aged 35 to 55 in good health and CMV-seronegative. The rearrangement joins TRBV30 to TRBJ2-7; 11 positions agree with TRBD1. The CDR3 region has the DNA TGTGCCTGGCGTTGGGGACAGGGGGTTTCCTACGAGCAGTACTTC. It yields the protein CAWRWGQGVSYEQYF.